This T cell receptor (beta chain) was sequenced in a study of blood T cell repertoires in COVID-19. Study-level information: Collection of acute and convalescent COVID-19 samples took place in the United States, Italy and Spain.

In the original workflow: Using reference gene primer amplification, nucleated cell counts were estimated. Here immunoSEQ multiplex PCR was the method, and the copy in TCRdb shows in-frame clones only, minus some. V and J calls and clone size are given by that table; D and trimming were obtained from the DNA. Of a few hundred thousand clones listed, approximately 92% are singletons. Germline loops: CDR1 SQVTM, CDR2 ANQGSEA. The CDR3 contains 15 residues. Trimming took 4 bases from V and 2 from J; bases not matched to a gene: 9. Participant ages covered roughly 18 to 89 years across 24 US areas. Clinical history reported by participants formed the basis on which cohorts were assigned.

The chain is built from TRBV29-1 and TRBJ2-5, with 8 nucleotides matching TRBD2. This clonotype originated in a man in his thirties or forties who had recovered from COVID-19. Sequenced sample: PBMCs or T cells enriched from blood (not recorded which). This CDR3 is CSVGKASGLQETQYF. The CDR3 DNA reads TGCAGCGTTGGGAAGGCTAGCGGGCTTCAAGAGACCCAGTACTTC.